What follows describes a single TCR beta chain. Data came from immunoSEQ multiplex PCR; TCRdb stores just in-frame clones and leaves some out. Among 310,000 or so clones, approximately 90% were seen once, and the ten largest hold about 2.2%. The data were obtained in a study of blood T cell repertoires in COVID-19. The CDR3 extends over 15 amino acids. The ends were cut back, 3 bases at V and 8 bases at J, with 19 bases in the middle. The germline V gene has CDR1 LNHDA and CDR2 SQIVND (reference sequence). Sequences were obtained from peripheral blood. The sequence was collected from a woman between 25 and 40 years old with COVID-19, enrolled during active disease. This chain joins TRBV19 and TRBJ1-2; D unresolved. CDR3 protein: CASSIPRRREGGYTF. CDR3 sequence (DNA): TGTGCCAGTAGTATCCCTCGGAGGCGGGAGGGAGGCTACACCTTC.